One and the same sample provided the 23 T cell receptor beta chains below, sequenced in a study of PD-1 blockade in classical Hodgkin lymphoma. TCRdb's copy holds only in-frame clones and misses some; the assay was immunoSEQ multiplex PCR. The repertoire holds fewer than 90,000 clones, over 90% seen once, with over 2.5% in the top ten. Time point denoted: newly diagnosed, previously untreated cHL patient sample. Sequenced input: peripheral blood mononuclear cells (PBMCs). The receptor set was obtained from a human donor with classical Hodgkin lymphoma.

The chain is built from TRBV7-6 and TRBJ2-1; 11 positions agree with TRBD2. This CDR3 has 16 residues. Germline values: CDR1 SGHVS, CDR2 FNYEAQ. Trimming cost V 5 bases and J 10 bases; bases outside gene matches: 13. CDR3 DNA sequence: TGTGCCAGCAGCCCCTTATCCCCTAGCGGGGGGCGGGAGCAGTTCTTC. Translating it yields CASSPLSPSGGREQFF.

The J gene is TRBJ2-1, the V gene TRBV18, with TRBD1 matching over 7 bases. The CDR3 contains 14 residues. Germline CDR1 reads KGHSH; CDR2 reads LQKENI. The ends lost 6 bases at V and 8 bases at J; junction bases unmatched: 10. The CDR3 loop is CASSRDSGVHEQFF. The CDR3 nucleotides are TGTGCCAGCTCGAGGGACAGTGGGGTTCATGAGCAGTTCTTC.

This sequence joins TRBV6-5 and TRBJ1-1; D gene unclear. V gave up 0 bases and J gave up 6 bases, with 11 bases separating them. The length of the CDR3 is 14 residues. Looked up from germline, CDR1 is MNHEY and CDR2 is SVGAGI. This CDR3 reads CASSYSIFDAEAFF. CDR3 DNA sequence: TGTGCCAGCAGTTACTCGATTTTTGACGCTGAAGCTTTCTTT.

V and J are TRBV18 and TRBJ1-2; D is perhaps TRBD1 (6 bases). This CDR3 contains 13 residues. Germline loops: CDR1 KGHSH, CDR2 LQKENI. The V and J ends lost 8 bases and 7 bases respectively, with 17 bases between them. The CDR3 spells CASHPPGASGYTF. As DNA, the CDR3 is TGTGCCAGCCACCCCCCAGGGGCGAGTGGCTACACCTTC.

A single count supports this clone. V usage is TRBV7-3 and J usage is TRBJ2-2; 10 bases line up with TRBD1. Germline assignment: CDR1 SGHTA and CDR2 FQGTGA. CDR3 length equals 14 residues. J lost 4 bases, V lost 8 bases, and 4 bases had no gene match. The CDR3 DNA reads TGTGCCAGCGGGTGGACAGGGGGCACCGGGGAGCTGTTTTTT. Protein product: CASGWTGGTGELFF. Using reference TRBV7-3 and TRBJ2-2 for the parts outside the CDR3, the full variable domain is GAGVSQTPSNKVTEKGKYVELRCDPISGHTALYWYRQSLGQGPEFLIYFQGTGAADDSGLPNDRFFAVRPEGSVSTLKIQRTERGDSAVYLCASGWTGGTGELFFGEGSRLTVL.

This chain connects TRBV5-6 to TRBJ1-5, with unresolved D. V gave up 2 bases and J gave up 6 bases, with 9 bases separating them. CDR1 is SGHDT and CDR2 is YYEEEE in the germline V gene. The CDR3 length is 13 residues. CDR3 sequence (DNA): TGTGCCAGCAGCTTCTTCATGACTCAGCCCCAGCATTTT. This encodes CASSFFMTQPQHF. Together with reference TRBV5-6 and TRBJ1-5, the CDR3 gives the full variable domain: DAGVTQSPTHLIKTRGQQVTLRCSPKSGHDTVSWYQQALGQGPQFIFQYYEEEERQRGNFPDRFSGHQFPNYSSELNVNALLLGDSALYLCASSFFMTQPQHFGDGTRLSIL.

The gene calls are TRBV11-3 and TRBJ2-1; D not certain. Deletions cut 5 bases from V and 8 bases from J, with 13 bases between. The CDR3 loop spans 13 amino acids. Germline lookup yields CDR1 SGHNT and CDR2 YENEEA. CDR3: CASSAQVRDEQFF. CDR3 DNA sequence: TGTGCCAGCAGCGCCCAGGTCCGCGATGAGCAGTTCTTC.

The CDR3 loop reads CASSESSPGASNYGYTF. The CDR3 bases are TGTGCCAGCAGTGAATCCAGCCCGGGTGCTTCTAACTATGGCTACACCTTC. The chain links TRBV25-1 to TRBJ1-2; the D is unclear. The CDR3 runs to 17 residues. Germline V gene data show CDR1 as MGHDK and CDR2 as SYGVNS. Trimming removed 1 base from V and 0 bases from J, with 15 bases in between.

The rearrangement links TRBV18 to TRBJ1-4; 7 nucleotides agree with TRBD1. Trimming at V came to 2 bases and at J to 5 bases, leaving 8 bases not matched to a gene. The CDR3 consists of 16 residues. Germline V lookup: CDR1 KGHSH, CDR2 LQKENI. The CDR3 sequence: CASSPEGTALNEKLFF. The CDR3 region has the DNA TGTGCCAGCTCACCAGAAGGGACAGCGTTAAATGAAAAACTGTTTTTT.

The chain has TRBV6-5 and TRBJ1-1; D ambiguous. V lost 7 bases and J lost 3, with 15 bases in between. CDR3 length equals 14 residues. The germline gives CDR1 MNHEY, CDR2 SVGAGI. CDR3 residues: CASKIDSDYTEAFF. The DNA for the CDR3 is TGTGCCAGCAAGATAGACTCGGACTACACTGAAGCTTTCTTT.

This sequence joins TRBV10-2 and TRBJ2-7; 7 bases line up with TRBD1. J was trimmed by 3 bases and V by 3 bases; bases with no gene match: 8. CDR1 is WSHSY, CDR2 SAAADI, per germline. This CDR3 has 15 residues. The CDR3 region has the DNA TGCGCCAGCAGTGAATCCACAGGGGCTGTCTACGAGCAGTACTTC. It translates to CASSESTGAVYEQYF.

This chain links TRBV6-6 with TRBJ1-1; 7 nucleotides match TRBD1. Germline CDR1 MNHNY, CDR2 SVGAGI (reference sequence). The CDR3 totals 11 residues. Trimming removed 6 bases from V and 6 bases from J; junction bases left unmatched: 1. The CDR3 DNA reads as TGTGCCAGCAGCGGGACAGCTGAAGCTTTCTTT. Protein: CASSGTAEAFF.

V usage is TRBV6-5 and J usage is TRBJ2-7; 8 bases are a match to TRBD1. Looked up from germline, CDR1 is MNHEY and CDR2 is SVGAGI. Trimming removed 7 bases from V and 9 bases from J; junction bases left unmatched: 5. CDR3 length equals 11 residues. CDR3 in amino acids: CASTRQGTQYF. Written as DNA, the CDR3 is TGTGCCAGCACCAGACAGGGGACGCAGTACTTC.

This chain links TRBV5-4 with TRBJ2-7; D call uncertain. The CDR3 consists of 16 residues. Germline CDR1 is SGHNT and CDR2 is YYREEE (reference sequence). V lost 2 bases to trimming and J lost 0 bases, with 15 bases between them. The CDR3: CASSFGPHGSSYEQYF. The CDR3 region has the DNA TGTGCCAGCAGCTTCGGGCCCCACGGCAGCTCCTACGAGCAGTACTTC.

CDR3 coding DNA: TGTGCCAGCAGTTACTCGTGGGGTATGAACACTGAAGCTTTCTTT. Protein: CASSYSWGMNTEAFF. The chain couples TRBV6-5 to TRBJ1-1; D not resolved. Trimming shortened V by 0 bases and J by 0 bases, and 8 bases separated the two germline ends. The length of the CDR3 is 15 residues. Per germline, CDR1 MNHEY and CDR2 SVGAGI.

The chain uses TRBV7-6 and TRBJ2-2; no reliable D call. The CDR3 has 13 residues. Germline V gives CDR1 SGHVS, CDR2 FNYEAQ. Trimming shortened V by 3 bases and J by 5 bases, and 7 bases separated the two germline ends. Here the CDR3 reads CASSFGQTGELFF. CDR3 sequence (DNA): TGTGCCAGCAGCTTTGGTCAAACCGGGGAGCTGTTTTTT.

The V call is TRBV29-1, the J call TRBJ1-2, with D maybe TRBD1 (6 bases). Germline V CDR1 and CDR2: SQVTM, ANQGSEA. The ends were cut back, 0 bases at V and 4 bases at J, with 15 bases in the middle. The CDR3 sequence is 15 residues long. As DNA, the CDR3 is TGCAGCGTTGAAGACCCCCGGGACACCTCCTATGGCTACACCTTC. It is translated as CSVEDPRDTSYGYTF.

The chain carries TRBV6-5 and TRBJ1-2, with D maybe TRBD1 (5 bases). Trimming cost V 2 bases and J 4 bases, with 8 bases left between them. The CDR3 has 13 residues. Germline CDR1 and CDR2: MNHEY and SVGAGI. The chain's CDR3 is CASSYRGGYGYTF. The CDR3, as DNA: TGTGCCAGCAGTTACAGGGGAGGCTATGGCTACACCTTC.

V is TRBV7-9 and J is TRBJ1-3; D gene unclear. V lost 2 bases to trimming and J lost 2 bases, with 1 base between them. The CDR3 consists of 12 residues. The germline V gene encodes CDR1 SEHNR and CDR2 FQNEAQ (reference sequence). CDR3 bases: TGTGCCAGCAGCTTAACTGGAAACACCATATATTTT. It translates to CASSLTGNTIYF.

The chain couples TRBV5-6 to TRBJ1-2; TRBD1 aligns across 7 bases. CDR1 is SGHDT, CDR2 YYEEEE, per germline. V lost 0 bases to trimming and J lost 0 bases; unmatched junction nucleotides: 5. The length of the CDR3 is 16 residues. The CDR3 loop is CASSLVGTATNYGYTF. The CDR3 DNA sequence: TGTGCCAGCAGCTTGGTCGGGACAGCAACTAACTATGGCTACACCTTC.

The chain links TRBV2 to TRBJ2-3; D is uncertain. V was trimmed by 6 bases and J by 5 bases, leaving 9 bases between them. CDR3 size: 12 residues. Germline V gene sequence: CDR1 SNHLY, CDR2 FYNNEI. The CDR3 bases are TGTGCCAGCAGGGCCCTGGGAGATACGCAGTATTTT. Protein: CASRALGDTQYF.

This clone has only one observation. The CDR3 reads CASSEVGVANEKLFF. Here the CDR3 DNA reads TGTGCCAGCAGTGAAGTGGGGGTTGCTAATGAAAAACTGTTTTTT. V usage is TRBV2 and J usage is TRBJ1-4, with D perhaps matching TRBD1 (5 bases). Germline loops: CDR1 SNHLY, CDR2 FYNNEI. This CDR3 has 15 residues. V lost 1 base and J 3 bases, leaving 9 bases between the germline ends.

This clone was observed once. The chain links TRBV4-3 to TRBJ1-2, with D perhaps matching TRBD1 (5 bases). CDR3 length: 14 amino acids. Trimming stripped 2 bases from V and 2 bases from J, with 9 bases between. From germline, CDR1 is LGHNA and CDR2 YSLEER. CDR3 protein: CASSQLGGNYGYTF. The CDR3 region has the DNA TGCGCCAGCAGCCAACTGGGGGGAAACTATGGCTACACCTTC.